The subject of this entry is one TCR beta chain. Measured with immunoSEQ multiplex PCR; TCRdb has only the in-frame clones, and not every one. The repertoire consists of roughly 140,000 clones, with approximately 80% occurring once and the leading ten covering approximately 1.6%. CDR1 and CDR2 from the germline V gene are SGHTA and FQGNSA. There are 12 residues in the CDR3. Trimming left V 5 bases short and J 7 bases short, with 9 bases between. These data are taken from a study of blood T cell repertoires in COVID-19. Study-level information: Italy, Spain and the United States were the sources of the convalescent and acute COVID-19 samples.

Cohort assignment relied on participant-reported clinical history. This clonotype was sampled from a young woman who had been exposed to COVID-19. This rearrangement joins TRBV7-2 to TRBJ2-1, with D perhaps TRBD1 (5 bases). Input material: PBMCs or T cells enriched from blood (not recorded which). CDR3 in DNA: TGTGCCAGCAGCCCAGGGTATAATGAGCAGTTCTTC. Encoded protein: CASSPGYNEQFF. Complete variable domain (other parts from reference TRBV7-2 and TRBJ2-1): GAGVSQSPSNKVTEKGKDVELRCDPISGHTALYWYRQSLGQGLEFLIYFQGNSAPDKSGLPSDRFSAERTGGSVSTLTIQRTQQEDSAVYLCASSPGYNEQFFGPGTRLTVL.